The T cell receptor beta chain under discussion was sequenced for a study of T cells in Graves' hyperthyroidism and ophthalmopathy. Overall study: Peripheral blood draws took place at initial diagnosis, ahead of any treatment.

Broader study findings: Among clonotypes expanded in thyroid above 0.001, most were also found in blood.

Concerning this clonotype itself: Antigen specificity is unknown.

TCR beta CDR3 regions were amplified from RNA transcripts. An initial round of RT-PCR targeting the TCR CDR3 relied on the HTBI primer set. Via MiXCR, TCRdb re-called the multiplex PCR reads, giving one row per CDR3 protein. The repertoire holds a few hundred thousand distinct CDR3 sequences, with roughly a sixth as singletons. V shed 1 base and J 2 bases; nucleotides not matched to a gene: 6. Germline V gene sequence: CDR1 SGHNT, CDR2 YYREEE (reference sequence). The length of the CDR3 is 15 residues. V and J are TRBV5-4 and TRBJ2-7, with 7 bases identical to TRBD2. Sequenced material: blood. This receptor was identified in a woman between 18 and 30 years old with Graves' ophthalmopathy. The CDR3 region is CASSLTAGVTYEQYF. The CDR3 coding sequence is TGTGCCAGCAGCTTGACGGCGGGGGTAACCTACGAGCAGTACTTC.